The subject of this entry is one T cell receptor beta chain. As yet, its antigen is unknown. The sample is drawn from a study of follicular helper T cells after annual influenza vaccination. Time point here: 2014-2015 season, pre-vaccination. Study-level points and caveats: Each annual vaccination recalled recurring oligoclonal ICOS+CD38+ cTfh clonotypes.

Profiling relied on immunoSEQ multiplex PCR, and the TCRdb table lists in-frame clones only, not all of them. The sample lists around 13,000 clones, around four fifths seen once, with 0.4% to 0.5% in the top ten. In germline, CDR1 is LNHDA, CDR2 SQIVND (reference sequence). Trimming at V came to 5 bases and at J to 0 bases, leaving 3 bases not matched to a gene. The CDR3 is 15 amino acids. This chain joins TRBV19 and TRBJ2-2; 7 bases map to TRBD1. The receptor was derived from an adult who received the influenza vaccine. Sequenced here: CXCR5- memory CD4+ T cells sorted from blood, sampled on the day of influenza vaccination. Here the CDR3 reads CASSSGTANTGELFF. Written as DNA, the CDR3 is TGTGCCAGTAGTTCCGGGACAGCGAACACCGGGGAGCTGTTTTTT.